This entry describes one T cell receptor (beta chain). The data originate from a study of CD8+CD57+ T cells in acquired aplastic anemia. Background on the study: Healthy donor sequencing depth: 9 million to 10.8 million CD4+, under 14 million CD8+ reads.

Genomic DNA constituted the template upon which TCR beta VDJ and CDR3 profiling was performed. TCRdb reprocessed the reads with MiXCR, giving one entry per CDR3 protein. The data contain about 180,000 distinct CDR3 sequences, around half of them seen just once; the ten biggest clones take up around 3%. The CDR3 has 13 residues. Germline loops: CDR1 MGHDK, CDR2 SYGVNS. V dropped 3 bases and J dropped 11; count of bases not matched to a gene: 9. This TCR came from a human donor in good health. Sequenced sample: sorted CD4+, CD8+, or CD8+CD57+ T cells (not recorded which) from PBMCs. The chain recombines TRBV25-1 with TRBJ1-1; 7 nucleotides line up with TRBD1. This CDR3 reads CASSDLGGALAFF. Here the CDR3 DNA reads TGTGCCAGCAGTGATTTAGGGGGCGCCTTGGCTTTCTTT. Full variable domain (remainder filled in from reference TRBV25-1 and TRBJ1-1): EADIYQTPRYLVIGTGKKITLECSQTMGHDKMYWYQQDPGMELHLIHYSYGVNSTEKGDLSSESTVSRIRTEHFPLTLESARPSHTSQYLCASSDLGGALAFFGQGTRLTVV.